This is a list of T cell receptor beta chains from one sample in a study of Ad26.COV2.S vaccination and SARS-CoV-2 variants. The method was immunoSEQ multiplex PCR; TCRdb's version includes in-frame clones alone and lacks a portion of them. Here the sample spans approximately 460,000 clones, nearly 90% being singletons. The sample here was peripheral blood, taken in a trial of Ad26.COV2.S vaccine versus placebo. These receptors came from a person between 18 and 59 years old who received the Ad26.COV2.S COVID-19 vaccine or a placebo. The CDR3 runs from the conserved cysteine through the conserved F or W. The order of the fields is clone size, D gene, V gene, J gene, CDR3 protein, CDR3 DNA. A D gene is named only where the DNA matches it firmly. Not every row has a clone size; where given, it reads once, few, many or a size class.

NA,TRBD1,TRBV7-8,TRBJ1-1,CAPAALFGTGGLNTEAFF,TGTGCCCCAGCAGCGTTATTCGGGACAGGGGGTTTGAACACTGAAGCTTTCTTT
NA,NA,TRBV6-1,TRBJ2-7,CASSETGEGAYEQYF,TGTGCCAGCAGTGAGACAGGGGAGGGAGCCTACGAGCAGTACTTC
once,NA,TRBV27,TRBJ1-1,CASSDLRADTEAFF,TGTGCCAGCAGTGACCTACGGGCGGACACTGAAGCTTTCTTT
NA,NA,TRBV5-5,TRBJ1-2,CASSLEWIQLHGYTF,TGTGCCAGCAGCTTGGAATGGATCCAGCTACATGGCTACACCTTC
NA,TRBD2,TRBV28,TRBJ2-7,CASRGGDSGSAYEQYF,TGTGCCAGCAGGGGGGGGGATAGCGGGAGTGCCTACGAGCAGTACTTC
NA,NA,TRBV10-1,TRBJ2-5,CARHTTRETQYF,TGCGCCAGACATACTACCCGCGAGACCCAGTACTTC
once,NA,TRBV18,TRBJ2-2,CASSPPNGRDTGELFF,TGTGCCAGCTCACCACCTAATGGGCGTGACACCGGGGAGCTGTTTTTT
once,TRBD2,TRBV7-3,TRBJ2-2,CASSHPTSGRAGNTGELFF,TGTGCCAGCAGCCACCCGACTAGCGGGAGGGCCGGGAACACCGGGGAGCTGTTTTTT
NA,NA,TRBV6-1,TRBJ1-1,CASSDFSQGRTEAFF,TGTGCCAGCAGTGATTTTTCGCAGGGAAGGACTGAAGCTTTCTTT
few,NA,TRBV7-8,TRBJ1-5,CASSLKGPRGVQPQHF,TGTGCCAGCAGCTTAAAGGGGCCAAGGGGGGTTCAGCCCCAGCATTTT
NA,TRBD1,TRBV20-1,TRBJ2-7,CSASHGQGSSEQYF,TGCAGTGCTAGTCACGGACAGGGATCGAGTGAGCAGTACTTC
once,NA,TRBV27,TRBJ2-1,CASSLAGYNEQFF,TGTGCCAGCAGTTTGGCAGGGTACAATGAGCAGTTCTTC
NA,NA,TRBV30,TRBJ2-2,CAWSRGTGELFF,TGTGCCTGGTCGCGCGGCACCGGGGAGCTGTTTTTT
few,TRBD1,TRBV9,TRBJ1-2,CASSPTGGYGYGYTF,TGTGCCAGCAGCCCAACAGGGGGTTATGGCTATGGCTACACCTTC
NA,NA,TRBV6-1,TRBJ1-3,CASSERQFSGNTIYF,TGTGCCAGCAGTGAACGTCAGTTCTCTGGAAACACCATATATTTT
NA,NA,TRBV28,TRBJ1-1,CASTPGGILDTEAFF,TGTGCCAGCACCCCGGGGGGGATCTTGGATACTGAAGCTTTCTTT
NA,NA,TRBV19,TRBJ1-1,CASPSPGGAFTEAFF,TGTGCCAGTCCTTCCCCGGGGGGGGCGTTCACTGAAGCTTTCTTT
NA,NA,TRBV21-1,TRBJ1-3,CASLPPEAFSGNTIYF,TGTGCCAGCCTTCCTCCTGAGGCCTTCTCTGGAAACACCATATATTTT
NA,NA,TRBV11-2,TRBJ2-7,CASSLVVLPSSYEQYF,TGTGCCAGCAGCTTAGTTGTATTGCCCAGCTCCTACGAGCAGTACTTC
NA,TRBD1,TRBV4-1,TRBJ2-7,CASSQGQGISEQYF,TGCGCCAGCAGCCAAGGACAGGGAATCTCCGAGCAGTACTTC
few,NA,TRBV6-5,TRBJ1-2,CASSYSGTGGYTF,TGTGCCAGCAGTTACTCAGGGACTGGAGGCTACACCTTC
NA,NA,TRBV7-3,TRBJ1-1,CASSPTGQNWAEAFF,TGTGCCAGCAGCCCAACTGGACAGAACTGGGCTGAAGCTTTCTTT
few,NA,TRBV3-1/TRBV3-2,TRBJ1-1,CASSPRLIEYEAFF,TGTGCCAGCAGCCCAAGACTGATAGAATATGAAGCTTTCTTT
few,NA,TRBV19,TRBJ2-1,CASSITWGSYNEQFF,TGTGCCAGTAGTATAACCTGGGGCTCCTACAATGAGCAGTTCTTC
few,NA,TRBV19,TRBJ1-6,CASSGTAPRGISPLHF,TGTGCCAGTAGTGGAACAGCGCCTAGGGGCATCTCACCCCTCCACTTT
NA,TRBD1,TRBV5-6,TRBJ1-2,CASLPTGQGIYGYTF,TGTGCCAGTCTCCCGACGGGACAGGGGATCTATGGCTACACCTTC
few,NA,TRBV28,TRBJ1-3,CASSLASVGGRAGNTIYF,TGTGCCAGCAGTTTAGCATCGGTGGGGGGGAGAGCTGGAAACACCATATATTTT
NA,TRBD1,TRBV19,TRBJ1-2,CASSVRDRGGYGYTF,TGTGCCAGTAGTGTAAGGGACAGGGGAGGCTATGGCTACACCTTC
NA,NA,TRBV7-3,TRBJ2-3,CASSLNPRTDTQYF,TGTGCCAGCAGCCTAAATCCCCGCACAGATACGCAGTATTTT
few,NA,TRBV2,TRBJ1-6,CASRRDGPGSPLHF,TGTGCCAGCAGACGGGACGGCCCGGGGTCACCCCTCCACTTT
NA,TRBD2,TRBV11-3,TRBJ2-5,CASSLEDSYLAGGQETQYF,TGTGCCAGCAGCTTAGAGGACAGCTATCTAGCGGGGGGGCAAGAGACCCAGTACTTC
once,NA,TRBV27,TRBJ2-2,CASSLFGSTNTGELFF,TGTGCCAGCAGTTTATTCGGGAGTACAAACACCGGGGAGCTGTTTTTT
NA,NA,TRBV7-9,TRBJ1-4,CASTPVGGSEKLFF,TGTGCCAGCACCCCGGTTGGAGGGTCTGAAAAACTGTTTTTT
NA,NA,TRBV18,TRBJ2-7,CASSRGGARTYEQYF,TGTGCCAGCTCAAGGGGGGGGGCGCGGACCTACGAGCAGTACTTC
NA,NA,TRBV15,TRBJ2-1,CATSRDSRLGGRSYNEQFF,TGTGCCACCAGCAGAGATTCGCGCTTGGGGGGTAGGTCCTACAATGAGCAGTTCTTC
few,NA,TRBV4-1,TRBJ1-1,CASSVVVVVNTEAFF,TGCGCCAGCAGCGTAGTGGTAGTGGTGAACACTGAAGCTTTCTTT
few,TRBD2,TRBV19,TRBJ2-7,CASSIRELAGRYEQYF,TGTGCCAGTAGTATAAGAGAACTAGCGGGAAGGTACGAGCAGTACTTC
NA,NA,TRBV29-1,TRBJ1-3,CSVLPAPAQGGSGNTIYF,TGCAGCGTGTTGCCCGCCCCGGCACAGGGAGGCTCTGGAAACACCATATATTTT
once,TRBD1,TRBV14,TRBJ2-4,CASSLHRTGVQNIQYF,TGTGCCAGCAGCCTTCACCGGACAGGGGTCCAAAACATTCAGTACTTC
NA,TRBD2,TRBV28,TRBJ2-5,CASSLWGGGLETQYF,TGTGCCAGCAGTTTATGGGGCGGGGGGCTGGAGACCCAGTACTTC
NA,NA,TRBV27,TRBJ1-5,CASSPLGTNQPQHF,TGTGCCAGCAGTCCCCTCGGAACCAATCAGCCCCAGCATTTT
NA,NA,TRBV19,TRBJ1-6,CASSMKDNSPLHF,TGTGCCAGTAGTATGAAGGACAATTCACCCCTCCACTTT
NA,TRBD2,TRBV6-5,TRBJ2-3,CASRPPGGGTDTQYF,TGTGCCAGCAGGCCCCCTGGCGGGGGAACAGATACGCAGTATTTT
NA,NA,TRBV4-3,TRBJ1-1,CASSQAGVSEAFF,TGCGCCAGCAGCCAAGCAGGGGTTTCCGAAGCTTTCTTT